The 25 T cell receptor beta chains below come from one sample, sequenced in a study of T-cell reconstitution after alpha-beta-depleted transplantation in children. Unique molecular identifiers tagged the TCRbeta library. MiXCR, run by TCRdb on the PCR reads, gives a single entry per CDR3 protein. The sample includes around 200,000 distinct CDR3 sequences, 7% to 9% of them seen just once. The sample consisted of PBMCs, mostly from graft donor cells, taken 360 days after TCRalphabeta/CD19-depleted stem cell transplant. The receptors stem from a male patient aged 2 to 10 who had a stem cell transplant for acute myeloid leukemia, so the T cells may come from the graft donor.

This clonotype has ten or more counts. The chain uses TRBV7-6 and TRBJ1-6; 7 bases match TRBD1. After removal of 5 bases from V and 13 bases from J, the junction contained 8 bases not matched to a gene. This CDR3 comprises 13 residues. Germline CDR1 is SGHVS and CDR2 is FNYEAQ. For the CDR3, the DNA is TGTGCCAGCAGCATCCTACAGGGGTCTCCCCTCCACTTT. Protein sequence: CASSILQGSPLHF.

This clonotype showed up many times. This chain uses TRBV5-1 with TRBJ2-2; D not resolved. The V end was cut by 3 bases, the J end by 3 bases, with 15 bases between. This CDR3 is built from 16 residues. Germline V gives CDR1 SGHRS, CDR2 YFSETQ. CDR3 loop: CASSSASGSYTGELFF. The DNA of the CDR3 is TGCGCCAGCAGCTCGGCCTCGGGCAGCTACACCGGGGAGCTGTTTTTT. Full variable domain (remainder filled in from reference TRBV5-1 and TRBJ2-2): KAGVTQTPRYLIKTRGQQVTLSCSPISGHRSVSWYQQTPGQGLQFLFEYFSETQRNKGNFPGRFSGRQFSNSRSEMNVSTLELGDSALYLCASSSASGSYTGELFFGEGSRLTVL.

This chain links TRBV20-1 with TRBJ1-2; the match to TRBD1 covers 9 bases. Per the germline V gene, CDR1 is DFQATT and CDR2 is SNEGSKA (reference sequence). The V gene end was trimmed by 1 base and the J gene end by 4 bases; junction bases not matched to a gene: 7. The CDR3 has 15 amino acids. The CDR3: CSARGAPTGGYGYTF. The CDR3 DNA reads as TGCAGTGCTAGAGGGGCCCCGACAGGGGGCTATGGCTACACCTTC.

This clonotype was picked up many times. V is TRBV10-3 and J is TRBJ1-1; D is possibly TRBD1 (5 bases). The CDR3 has 13 residues. The V gene's germline CDR1 is ENHRY and CDR2 SYGVKD. V lost 10 bases to trimming and J lost 1 base, with 13 bases between them. CDR3 protein: CATHRDGNTEAFF. CDR3 nucleotide sequence: TGTGCCACCCACCGGGACGGGAACACTGAAGCTTTCTTT.

This clonotype was detected many times. This chain joins TRBV4-3 and TRBJ2-5, with TRBD1 matching over 8 bases. CDR1 and CDR2 from the germline V gene are LGHNA and YSLEER. The CDR3 extends over 15 amino acids. V was clipped by 0 bases and J by 7 bases; unmatched bases: 7. CDR3 in DNA: TGCGCCAGCAGCCAAGATCACGGACAGGGAACGACCCAGTACTTC. Translating it yields CASSQDHGQGTTQYF.

This chain links TRBV11-1 with TRBJ1-1; D not resolved. Germline V gives CDR1 SGHAT, CDR2 FQDESV (reference sequence). V was clipped by 1 base and J by 7 bases, with 4 bases between them. The CDR3 length is 11 residues. As DNA, the CDR3 is TGTGCCAGCAGCTTAGAACGTGAAGCTTTCTTT. Translating it yields CASSLEREAFF.

In this sample, this clonotype turned up a few times. As DNA, the CDR3 is TGCGCCAGCAGCTTTGTCCAGGCAAGGCAAGAGACCCAGTACTTC. Protein product: CASSFVQARQETQYF. The V and J genes are TRBV5-1 and TRBJ2-5, with D uncertain. Germline-derived CDR1 and CDR2 are SGHRS and YFSETQ. V was clipped by 2 bases and J by 2 bases, with 13 bases between them. This CDR3 region has 15 residues. Supplemented by reference TRBV5-1 and TRBJ2-5, the full variable domain reads KAGVTQTPRYLIKTRGQQVTLSCSPISGHRSVSWYQQTPGQGLQFLFEYFSETQRNKGNFPGRFSGRQFSNSRSEMNVSTLELGDSALYLCASSFVQARQETQYFGPGTRLLVL.

The sample holds many counts of this clonotype. This rearrangement joins TRBV18 to TRBJ1-3; D remains ambiguous. V lost 4 bases to trimming and J lost 0 bases, with 13 bases between them. Germline CDR1 reads KGHSH; CDR2 reads LQKENI. This CDR3 is 16 amino acids long. The CDR3 reads CASSRGEFSSGNTIYF. As DNA, the CDR3 is TGTGCCAGCTCACGTGGGGAGTTCAGCTCTGGAAACACCATATATTTT. Together with reference TRBV18 and TRBJ1-3, the CDR3 gives the full variable domain: NAGVMQNPRHLVRRRGQEARLRCSPMKGHSHVYWYRQLPEEGLKFMVYLQKENIIDESGMPKERFSAEFPKEGPSILRIQQVVRGDSAAYFCASSRGEFSSGNTIYFGEGSWLTVV.

This chain connects TRBV6-1 to TRBJ2-2, with 10 bases lining up with TRBD2. J gave up 4 bases and V 4 bases, and 3 bases lay outside the gene matches. Germline CDR1 and CDR2: MNHNS and SASEGT. The CDR3 runs to 15 residues. This CDR3 reads CASSGSGGSTGELFF. The CDR3 bases are TGTGCCAGCAGTGGTAGCGGGGGGAGCACCGGGGAGCTGTTTTTT.

This clonotype has only a few counts. The V call is TRBV27, the J call TRBJ1-5; the D is unclear. The V end was cut by 10 bases, the J end by 2 bases, with 12 bases between. Germline lookup yields CDR1 MNHEY and CDR2 SMNVEV (reference sequence). This CDR3 spans 13 amino acids. The CDR3: CATSAGGNQPQHF. DNA of the CDR3: TGTGCCACCTCTGCCGGTGGCAATCAGCCCCAGCATTTT.

This clonotype has ten or more counts. This chain connects TRBV5-1 to TRBJ2-1, with 9 bases matching TRBD1. Germline loops: CDR1 SGHRS, CDR2 YFSETQ. The V gene end was trimmed by 5 bases and the J gene end by 10 bases; junction bases not matched to a gene: 13. The CDR3 covers 15 residues. As DNA, the CDR3 is TGCGCCAGCAGACAGGGGGCGGGGGACGGCGACGAGCAGTTCTTC. This codes for CASRQGAGDGDEQFF.

The rearrangement joins TRBV5-1 to TRBJ2-2; possibly TRBD1 for D (6 bases). V lost 4 bases, J lost 3 bases, and 16 bases lay in between. The V gene's germline CDR1 is SGHRS and CDR2 YFSETQ. The CDR3 extends over 16 amino acids. The CDR3 is CASSMQNREYTGELFF. DNA of the CDR3: TGCGCCAGCAGCATGCAAAACAGGGAATACACCGGGGAGCTGTTTTTT.

J is TRBJ2-5 and V is TRBV3-1, with D maybe TRBD2 (5 bases). CDR3 length: 16 amino acids. V gave up 4 bases and J gave up 4 bases, with 19 bases separating them. Germline assignment: CDR1 LGHDT and CDR2 YNNKEL (reference sequence). The CDR3 DNA is TGTGCCAGCAGCCCCCCTCGGCTTCGCCGGGGAGAGACCCAGTACTTC. Amino acid sequence: CASSPPRLRRGETQYF.

In this sample, this clonotype turned up a few times. The chain couples TRBV20-1 to TRBJ2-2; 7 nucleotides agree with TRBD1. V shed 6 bases and J 4 bases; nucleotides not matched to a gene: 2. Germline V gene lookup returns CDR1 DFQATT and CDR2 SNEGSKA (reference sequence). CDR3 length equals 12 residues. CDR3 bases: TGCAGTGCCAGGACAGGCACCGGGGAGCTGTTTTTT. This translates into CSARTGTGELFF.

The chain joins TRBV20-1 to TRBJ2-4; D might be TRBD1 (6 bases). Trimming cost V 2 bases and J 1 base, with 12 bases left between them. The CDR3 is made up of 15 amino acids. Germline V gene data show CDR1 as DFQATT and CDR2 as SNEGSKA (reference sequence). The CDR3 reads CSARRGRGAKNIQYF. CDR3 DNA sequence: TGCAGTGCTAGAAGGGGGAGAGGGGCCAAAAACATTCAGTACTTC.

This chain joins TRBV10-3 and TRBJ1-1; 10 bases align to TRBD1. V dropped 6 bases and J dropped 2; count of bases not matched to a gene: 9. Looked up from germline, CDR1 is ENHRY and CDR2 is SYGVKD. The CDR3 contains 16 residues. The CDR3 loop reads CAIRTPGQGSNTEAFF. CDR3 bases: TGTGCCATCAGAACCCCGGGACAGGGGTCTAACACTGAAGCTTTCTTT.

This clonotype was picked up a small number of times. The chain combines TRBV30 with TRBJ1-1; TRBD1 is a possible D gene (5 bases). Germline CDR1 GTSNPN, CDR2 SVGIG (reference sequence). V lost 2 bases and J lost 0, with 7 bases in between. The CDR3 is 13 residues long. The CDR3, as DNA: TGTGCCTGGAGTCGACAGATGAACACTGAAGCTTTCTTT. This sequence encodes CAWSRQMNTEAFF.

The sample holds a few counts of this clonotype. The V call is TRBV6-4, the J call TRBJ1-5; D call uncertain. This CDR3 is 10 amino acids long. Germline V gives CDR1 MRHNA, CDR2 SNTAGT. Trimming cost V 9 bases and J 7 bases, with 7 bases left between them. The CDR3 region has the DNA TGTGCCAGGGACGGACAGCCCCAGCATTTT. It yields the protein CARDGQPQHF.

This clonotype was picked up a small number of times. The genes are TRBV4-2 and TRBJ2-2; TRBD1 aligns across 8 bases. V lost 1 base, J lost 5 bases, and 9 bases stayed unmatched. Germline V gives CDR1 LGHNA, CDR2 YNFKEQ. This CDR3 region has 17 residues. The CDR3 region is CASSQVADRVRTGELFF. The CDR3 DNA follows: TGTGCCAGCAGCCAAGTGGCGGACAGGGTTAGAACCGGGGAGCTGTTTTTT.

The sample holds a few counts of this clonotype. V usage is TRBV7-9 and J usage is TRBJ2-3; TRBD1 or TRBD2 may be the D gene (5 bases each). The germline V and J ends were trimmed by 2 bases and 4 bases, with 13 bases remaining between them. CDR1 and CDR2 (germline): SEHNR, FQNEAQ (reference sequence). The CDR3 is made up of 15 amino acids. CDR3 nucleotides: TGTGCCAGCAGCTTAATGGGGACCGCCCCAGATACGCAGTATTTT. Amino acids: CASSLMGTAPDTQYF.

As regards this clonotype: Germline and junction disagree at one end, which may indicate a read error. V gene TRBV5-1 combines with J gene TRBJ2-5, with 9 bases identical to TRBD2. Germline V lookup: CDR1 SGHRS, CDR2 YFSETQ. The CDR3 spans 16 residues. CDR3 sequence: CASKQRGAVDKESQYF. CDR3 bases: TGCGCCAGCAAACAGCGGGGGGCCGTAGATAAAGAGAGCCAGTACTTC.

This clonotype was found a few times. The chain recombines TRBV4-1 with TRBJ2-1; 11 nucleotides match TRBD2. Germline loops: CDR1 MGHRA, CDR2 YSYEKL. CDR3 length: 17 amino acids. V was pared by 1 base and J by 5 bases, with 7 bases of the junction left unmatched. The CDR3 bases are TGCGCCAGCAGCCAAGTAGCGGGAGGGCCGGGGAACAATGAGCAGTTCTTC. Amino acids: CASSQVAGGPGNNEQFF.

This sequence joins TRBV5-1 and TRBJ1-2; no firm D call. The V and J ends lost 1 base and 0 bases respectively, with 10 bases between them. Germline CDR1 reads SGHRS; CDR2 reads YFSETQ. This CDR3 region has 15 residues. Here the CDR3 reads CASSLSPGTNYGYTF. CDR3 nucleotide sequence: TGCGCCAGCAGCTTGTCGCCGGGTACTAACTATGGCTACACCTTC.

This clonotype was seen at least ten times. The gene calls are TRBV12-3 or TRBV12-4 and TRBJ2-7, with D perhaps matching TRBD2 (5 bases). The CDR3 is made up of 14 amino acids. The germline V and J ends were trimmed by 3 bases and 6 bases, with 15 bases remaining between them. The CDR3 DNA is TGTGCCAGCAGTTTCAGCGGAGCCCTTTCCGAGCAGTACTTC. Translating it yields CASSFSGALSEQYF.

This clonotype was detected many times. The CDR3 reads CASSLGSRYNEQFF. The CDR3 DNA reads as TGTGCCAGCAGTTTAGGGAGTAGGTACAATGAGCAGTTCTTC. The V and J genes are TRBV12-3 or TRBV12-4 and TRBJ2-1; D gene unclear. The CDR3 has 14 residues. V gave up 1 base and J gave up 4 bases, with 8 bases separating them.